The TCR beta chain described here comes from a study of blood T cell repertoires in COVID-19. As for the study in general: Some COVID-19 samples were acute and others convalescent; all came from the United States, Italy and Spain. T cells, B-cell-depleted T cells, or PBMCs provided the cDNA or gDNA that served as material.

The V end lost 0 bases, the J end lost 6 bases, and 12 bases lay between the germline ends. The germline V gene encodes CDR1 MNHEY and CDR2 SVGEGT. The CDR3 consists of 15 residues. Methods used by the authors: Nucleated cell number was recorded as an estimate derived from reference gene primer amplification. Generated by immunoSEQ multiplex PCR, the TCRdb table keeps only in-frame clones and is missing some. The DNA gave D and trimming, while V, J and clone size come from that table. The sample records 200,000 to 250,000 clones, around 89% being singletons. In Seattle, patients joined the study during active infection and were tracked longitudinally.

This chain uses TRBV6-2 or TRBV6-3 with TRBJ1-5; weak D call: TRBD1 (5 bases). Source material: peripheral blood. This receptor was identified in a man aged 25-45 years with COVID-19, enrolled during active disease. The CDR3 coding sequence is TGTGCCAGCAGTTACTCGAGCGGGGGAGGTCAGCCCCAGCATTTT. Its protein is CASSYSSGGGQPQHF.